Following are 13 T cell receptor beta chains from one sample sequenced in a study of graft-versus-host responses after intestinal transplantation. The antigens for these receptors are not known. Produced via immunoSEQ multiplex PCR; TCRdb's table is partial and in-frame only. Of under 95,000 clones detected, approximately 80% appear once; the ten largest clones hold 0.83%. The source material was unstimulated CD4+ T cells sorted from spleen or lymph node cells, sampled before intestinal transplant. The receptors derive from a human donor who received an intestinal transplant.

V is TRBV29-1 and J is TRBJ2-7; 10 bases fit TRBD1. The V segment lost 6 bases and the J segment 5 bases; nucleotides outside the gene matches: 10. The CDR3 is 14 amino acids. Germline loops: CDR1 SQVTM, CDR2 ANQGSEA. The CDR3 here is CSVLQGQGWDEQYF. Written as DNA, the CDR3 is TGCAGCGTCCTCCAGGGACAGGGGTGGGACGAGCAGTACTTC.

This clone was seen only a few times. The gene calls are TRBV9 and TRBJ2-3; 9 bases agree with TRBD1. The CDR3 has 13 amino acids. J lost 6 bases, V lost 6 bases, and 5 bases had no gene match. Germline V gene data show CDR1 as SGDLS and CDR2 as YYNGEE. This CDR3 is CASTGTGTDTQYF. The CDR3, as DNA: TGTGCCAGCACCGGGACAGGGACCGATACGCAGTATTTT.

The genes are TRBV7-8 and TRBJ2-5; TRBD1 aligns across 8 bases. V lost 4 bases, J lost 4 bases, and 2 bases stayed unmatched. CDR1 and CDR2 (germline): SGHVS, FQNEAQ. This CDR3 is built from 13 residues. The CDR3 sequence: CASSSGTGETQYF. The CDR3 DNA reads TGTGCCAGCAGCTCTGGGACAGGAGAGACCCAGTACTTC.

The chain has TRBV7-8 and TRBJ2-4; TRBD2 aligns across 9 bases. Trimming at V came to 5 bases and at J to 1 base, leaving 12 bases not matched to a gene. Germline CDR1 SGHVS, CDR2 FQNEAQ. The CDR3 consists of 18 residues. CDR3 in DNA: TGTGCCAGCAGCGCTAAGGGGATAGCGGGAGTGGCCAAAAACATTCAGTACTTC. Its protein is CASSAKGIAGVAKNIQYF.

J is TRBJ2-1 and V is TRBV5-4; 13 positions agree with TRBD2. CDR1 and CDR2 from the germline V gene are SGHNT and YYREEE (reference sequence). J lost 5 bases, V lost 3 bases, and 5 bases had no gene match. The CDR3 sequence is 16 residues long. The CDR3 DNA reads as TGTGCCAGCAGCTGGTCAACTAGCGGGAGGGACAATGAGCAGTTCTTC. Its protein is CASSWSTSGRDNEQFF.

V gene TRBV28 combines with J gene TRBJ1-2; D is unclear. V was cut by 6 bases and J by 7 bases, with 15 bases left in between. Per the germline V gene, CDR1 is MDHEN and CDR2 is SYDVKM. The CDR3 spans 13 residues. DNA for the CDR3: TGTGCCAGCAGCTTGGACGGGATGGGTGGCTACACCTTC. Translated: CASSLDGMGGYTF.

V usage is TRBV21-1 and J usage is TRBJ2-7; TRBD2 was called by the table and not checked on the DNA. TRBV21-1 is designated a pseudogene. The CDR3 is 15 amino acids. The CDR3 loop is CASSKGAGGPYEQYF. For the CDR3, the DNA is TGTGCCAGCAGCAAAGGGGCGGGAGGGCCCTACGAGCAGTACTTC.

The chain has TRBV6-6 and TRBJ2-7, with D perhaps TRBD2 (5 bases). Germline V gene data show CDR1 as MNHNY and CDR2 as SVGAGI (reference sequence). V was pared by 4 bases and J by 3 bases, with 7 bases between. The CDR3 spans 12 residues. CDR3 region: CASSSRGYEQYF. CDR3 nucleotides: TGTGCCAGCAGTTCACGGGGCTACGAGCAGTACTTC.

The genes are TRBV9 and TRBJ2-1, with 10 bases aligning to TRBD2. The CDR3 totals 15 residues. Trimming removed 0 bases from V and 6 bases from J; junction bases left unmatched: 3. CDR1 SGDLS and CDR2 YYNGEE come from the germline V gene. The CDR3: CASSVGAGGGNEQFF. The CDR3 DNA sequence: TGTGCCAGCAGCGTAGGAGCGGGAGGGGGCAATGAGCAGTTCTTC. The full variable domain, completed using reference TRBV9 and TRBJ2-1, is DSGVTQTPKHLITATGQRVTLRCSPRSGDLSVYWYQQSLDQGLQFLIQYYNGEERAKGNILERFSAQQFPDLHSELNLSSLELGDSALYFCASSVGAGGGNEQFFGPGTRLTVL.

The CDR3 nucleotides read TGTGCCAGCAGTCCCGGACAGGGCGTTCAGTACTTC. Its translation is CASSPGQGVQYF. V is TRBV7-6 and J is TRBJ2-4, with 8 bases lining up with TRBD1. With V trimmed by 6 bases and J by 11 bases, 6 bases remained unmatched. Germline CDR1 reads SGHVS; CDR2 reads FNYEAQ. The CDR3 is 12 residues long.

The rearrangement links TRBV5-1 to TRBJ1-3; tentatively, D is TRBD1 (5 bases). From germline, CDR1 is SGHRS and CDR2 YFSETQ. The CDR3 length is 14 residues. Trimming removed 4 bases at V and 4 bases at J, with 12 bases between. The CDR3 nucleotides are TGCGCCAGCAGCGACGGGGGGTCCGGAAACACCATATATTTT. Translation gives CASSDGGSGNTIYF.

The chain links TRBV9 to TRBJ2-7; D is perhaps TRBD2 (6 bases). The CDR3 runs to 15 residues. CDR1 SGDLS and CDR2 YYNGEE come from the germline V gene. V dropped 3 bases and J dropped 3 bases, with 16 bases sitting between them. CDR3 sequence: CASSGPASADYEQYF. CDR3 sequence (DNA): TGTGCCAGCAGCGGGCCCGCTAGCGCAGACTACGAGCAGTACTTC.

The chain joins TRBV2 to TRBJ2-7, with a weak D call TRBD1 (5 bases). There are 14 residues in the CDR3. The V end lost 2 bases, the J end lost 5 bases, and 13 bases lay between the germline ends. Germline values: CDR1 SNHLY, CDR2 FYNNEI. The CDR3 loop is CASSEWGRRNEQYF. The CDR3 coding sequence is TGTGCCAGCAGTGAATGGGGCAGACGTAACGAGCAGTACTTC.